These 26 T cell receptor beta chains came from one sample sequenced in a study of regulatory and conventional T cells in breast cancer. TCRdb re-analysed the PCR reads in MiXCR, keeping a single row per CDR3 protein. The sample has around 15,000 distinct CDR3 sequences, 32% seen once. The sequenced sample consisted of conventional T cells from blood. These TCRs come from a female donor in good health.

This clonotype has just a few counts. The chain combines TRBV5-1 with TRBJ2-2, with 12 positions matching TRBD2. Germline assignment: CDR1 SGHRS and CDR2 YFSETQ. The CDR3 has 15 residues. V was pared by 4 bases and J by 8 bases, with 6 bases of the junction left unmatched. The chain's CDR3 is CASSNRLAGEGELFF. CDR3 DNA: TGCGCCAGCAGCAACAGACTAGCGGGAGAAGGGGAGCTGTTTTTT.

This chain links TRBV7-2 with TRBJ1-5, with no clear D. Between the trimmed V and J ends, which lost 6 bases and 1 base, there was a span of 13 bases. CDR3 size: 15 residues. Germline CDR1 SGHTA, CDR2 FQGNSA. The CDR3 region is CASSFDGFSNQPQHF. Here the CDR3 DNA reads TGTGCCAGCAGTTTTGACGGGTTCAGCAATCAGCCCCAGCATTTT.

Comment on this clonotype: A read error may account for a junction end that differs from germline. J is TRBJ2-3 and V is TRBV7-9; D assignment may be TRBD1 or TRBD2 (5 bases each). CDR1 and CDR2 from the germline V gene are SEHNR and FQNEAQ (reference sequence). The CDR3 extends over 14 amino acids. The CDR3 coding sequence is TGTGCCGGCAGACCGGGACCAGACACAGATACGCAGTATTTT. Translating it yields CAGRPGPDTDTQYF.

About this clonotype itself: A junction end diverges from the germline sequence, so it may reflect a read error. For the CDR3, the DNA is TGTGCCAGCAGCCATCAGGGTTCTTCGAACACTGAAGCTCTCTTC. This codes for CASSHQGSSNTEALF. The rearrangement uses TRBV3-1 and TRBJ1-1, with D perhaps matching TRBD1 (5 bases). CDR1 and CDR2 from the germline V gene are LGHDT and YNNKEL (reference sequence). The CDR3 spans 15 residues.

This clonotype occurred a few times. The CDR3 DNA is TGTGCCAGCAGCTTACTGGGAGTGGTCCCCTCCAATGAGCAGTTCTTC. Its translation is CASSLLGVVPSNEQFF. The rearrangement links TRBV7-3 to TRBJ2-1; tentatively, D is TRBD2 (5 bases). Per germline, CDR1 SGHTA and CDR2 FQGTGA. This CDR3 has 16 residues. V shed 2 bases and J shed 6 bases, with 17 bases lying between them.

This clonotype was detected a few times. A much larger clone differs from this one at a single base, so this may be a read error. The CDR3 DNA reads as TGTGCCATCAGTGACAAGTCGGGTACGCAGTATTTT. Its protein is CAISDKSGTQYF. V usage is TRBV10-3 and J usage is TRBJ2-3; unclear D gene. Trimming took off 3 bases at V and 8 bases at J, with 9 bases between the two ends. The CDR3 runs 12 residues. Germline V lookup: CDR1 ENHRY, CDR2 SYGVKD.

The genes are TRBV5-1 and TRBJ2-3; D call uncertain. CDR3 length: 15 amino acids. Trimming cost V 0 bases and J 0 bases, with 8 bases left between them. From germline, CDR1 is SGHRS and CDR2 YFSETQ. CDR3 protein: CASSLARRSTDTQYF. CDR3 DNA: TGCGCCAGCAGCTTGGCCCGTCGTAGCACAGATACGCAGTATTTT.

This clonotype counts as medium-sized. CDR3 in DNA: TGTGCCAGCAGCTTAAACGGCCCGGGGGCCTCCTACGAGCAGTACTTC. This sequence encodes CASSLNGPGASYEQYF. The gene calls are TRBV7-3 and TRBJ2-7; either TRBD1 or TRBD2 may supply D (6 bases each). V was shortened by 1 base and J by 0 bases, with 13 bases between the two germline ends. The germline gives CDR1 SGHTA, CDR2 FQGTGA. The CDR3 totals 16 residues.

This clonotype is categorized as medium-sized. CDR3 in DNA: TGTGCCAGCAGCCCCACTAGCGGGGGACCCCCCTACGAGCAGTACTTC. Translation gives CASSPTSGGPPYEQYF. The chain couples TRBV13 to TRBJ2-7; 11 bases fit TRBD2. The CDR3 totals 16 residues. V lost 5 bases, J lost 2 bases, and 8 bases stayed unmatched. CDR1 is PRHDT, CDR2 FYEKMQ, per germline (reference sequence).

Only a few counts were recorded for this clonotype. The chain is built from TRBV20-1 and TRBJ2-3, with D tentatively TRBD2 (6 bases). Germline V CDR1 and CDR2: DFQATT, SNEGSKA (reference sequence). The CDR3 has 15 residues. V was clipped by 0 bases and J by 3 bases, with 13 bases between them. This CDR3 is CSARDPRGVTDTQYF. The DNA for the CDR3 is TGCAGTGCTAGAGATCCGCGGGGTGTAACAGATACGCAGTATTTT.

This rearrangement joins TRBV28 to TRBJ1-4, with a possible D match to TRBD1 (6 bases). The V gene lost 6 bases and the J gene lost 7 bases, with 18 bases spanning the gap. Per germline, CDR1 MDHEN and CDR2 SYDVKM. The CDR3 runs 15 residues. In DNA form, the CDR3 reads TGTGCCAGCAGCCTGGGGGGCAGGATAAGTGAAAAACTGTTTTTT. It yields the protein CASSLGGRISEKLFF.

This chain's CDR3 is CASNLQGAGGYTF. CDR3 DNA sequence: TGTGCCAGCAACCTACAGGGGGCGGGAGGCTACACCTTC. This chain uses TRBV3-1 with TRBJ1-2; 9 nucleotides match TRBD1. After removal of 7 bases from V and 8 bases from J, the junction contained 8 bases not matched to a gene. Germline V gene data show CDR1 as LGHDT and CDR2 as YNNKEL (reference sequence). The CDR3 loop spans 13 amino acids.

Judged by abundance, this clonotype is medium-sized (0.01 to 0.1%). This chain connects TRBV5-1 to TRBJ2-1; 10 bases fit TRBD1. This CDR3 contains 14 residues. Germline CDR1 reads SGHRS; CDR2 reads YFSETQ. V gave up 0 bases and J gave up 7 bases; unmatched junction bases: 1. DNA of the CDR3: TGCGCCAGCAGCTTGGAGGGACAGGGGAATGAGCAGTTCTTC. Protein: CASSLEGQGNEQFF.

This clonotype has just one count. V and J are TRBV4-3 and TRBJ2-3; D call uncertain. With 8 bases removed from V and 0 bases from J, the gap between germline ends came to 15 bases. Per the germline V gene, CDR1 is LGHNA and CDR2 is YSLEER. CDR3 size: 15 residues. The CDR3 coding sequence is TGCGCCAGCGCCTCGACATTTTCTAGCACAGATACGCAGTATTTT. This sequence encodes CASASTFSSTDTQYF.

The V and J genes are TRBV2 and TRBJ1-1; TRBD1 matches 9 bases. The CDR3 loop spans 14 amino acids. CDR1 is SNHLY and CDR2 is FYNNEI in the germline V gene. The V and J ends lost 6 bases and 6 bases, in that order; junction bases with no gene match: 8. CDR3 loop: CASSFRDRAAEAFF. CDR3 sequence (DNA): TGTGCCAGCAGCTTCCGGGACAGGGCCGCTGAAGCTTTCTTT. Using reference TRBV2 and TRBJ1-1 for the parts outside the CDR3, the full variable domain is EPEVTQTPSHQVTQMGQEVILRCVPISNHLYFYWYRQILGQKVEFLVSFYNNEISEKSEIFDDQFSVERPDGSNFTLKIRSTKLEDSAMYFCASSFRDRAAEAFFGQGTRLTVV.

The gene calls are TRBV7-9 and TRBJ1-4, with D tentatively TRBD1 (5 bases). Per germline, CDR1 SEHNR and CDR2 FQNEAQ (reference sequence). V lost 2 bases and J lost 7, with 11 bases in between. CDR3 length: 14 residues. CDR3 amino acids: CASSLQGPSEKLFF. CDR3 bases: TGTGCCAGCAGCTTACAGGGTCCAAGTGAAAAACTGTTTTTT. The full variable domain, its missing parts supplied by reference TRBV7-9 and TRBJ1-4, is DTGVSQNPRHKITKRGQNVTFRCDPISEHNRLYWYRQTLGQGPEFLTYFQNEAQLEKSRLLSDRFSAERPKGSFSTLEIQRTEQGDSAMYLCASSLQGPSEKLFFGSGTQLSVL.

This clonotype was observed a few times. The V call is TRBV4-1, the J call TRBJ1-2; D ambiguous. Trimming stripped 1 base from V and 4 bases from J, with 13 bases between. Germline V gene sequence: CDR1 MGHRA, CDR2 YSYEKL. This CDR3 is 15 amino acids long. In DNA form, the CDR3 reads TGCGCCAGCAGCCAAGCCCAGGTGGGAGGCTATGGCTACACCTTC. Amino acid sequence: CASSQAQVGGYGYTF.

The DNA for the CDR3 is TGCGCCAGCAGCCTTAGCCCCGGGACAGGGACCACCGGGACTAGCGGGAGAGAGTCCTACGAGCAGTACTTC. Encoded protein: CASSLSPGTGTTGTSGRESYEQYF. The genes are TRBV5-1 and TRBJ2-7; 14 bases are a match to TRBD2. Germline V lookup: CDR1 SGHRS, CDR2 YFSETQ. V lost 4 bases, J lost 1 base, and 28 bases stayed unmatched. CDR3 length: 24 amino acids.

This clonotype was picked up a small number of times. The gene calls are TRBV7-2 and TRBJ2-3; D ambiguous. This CDR3 region has 15 residues. V was trimmed by 2 bases and J by 0 bases, leaving 9 bases between them. Germline-derived CDR1 and CDR2 are SGHTA and FQGNSA. The CDR3 spells CASSLLGPSTDTQYF. The CDR3 DNA reads as TGTGCCAGCAGCTTATTGGGCCCTAGCACAGATACGCAGTATTTT.

The V gene is TRBV6-6, the J gene TRBJ1-6, with 7 bases matching TRBD1. The CDR3 extends over 14 amino acids. The junction had 1 base not matched to a gene; V was cut back by 5 bases and J by 3 bases. Germline CDR1 reads MNHNY; CDR2 reads SVGAGI (reference sequence). The CDR3 is CASSRDSYNSPLHF. CDR3 DNA: TGTGCCAGCAGTAGGGACAGCTATAATTCACCCCTCCACTTT.

This clonotype was seen more than once but under ten times. The gene calls are TRBV5-1 and TRBJ1-1; 7 bases line up with TRBD1. Unmatched junction bases numbered 10, after V lost 4 bases and J lost 1 base. This CDR3 has 16 residues. In germline, CDR1 is SGHRS, CDR2 YFSETQ. The CDR3 here is CASSRDSLFTNTEAFF. As DNA, the CDR3 is TGCGCCAGCAGCCGGGACAGCCTTTTTACGAACACTGAAGCTTTCTTT.

The V gene is TRBV7-9, the J gene TRBJ1-5; D call uncertain. CDR1 SEHNR and CDR2 FQNEAQ come from the germline V gene (reference sequence). The CDR3 is made up of 13 amino acids. Trimming cost V 5 bases and J 5 bases, with 10 bases left between them. CDR3 sequence: CASSRLGDQPQHF. The DNA of the CDR3 is TGTGCCAGCAGCCGACTGGGCGATCAGCCCCAGCATTTT.

The chain is built from TRBV7-8 and TRBJ1-2, with 8 bases identical to TRBD1. V gave up 4 bases and J gave up 3 bases; unmatched junction bases: 16. Looked up from germline, CDR1 is SGHVS and CDR2 is FQNEAQ. This CDR3 contains 18 residues. CDR3 in DNA: TGTGCCAGCAGCTCCCCAGGGACAGGAGACCTAATTGACTATGGCTACACCTTC. Translating it yields CASSSPGTGDLIDYGYTF.

Worth noting for this clonotype: One junction end disagrees with the germline gene, perhaps due to a read error. The chain joins TRBV6-2 or TRBV6-3 to TRBJ2-3; TRBD1 matches 7 bases. This CDR3 is 19 amino acids long. CDR1 is MNHEY and CDR2 is SVGEGT in the germline V gene. The CDR3 nucleotides read TGTGCCGGCAGTTACCCCAGTCGACAGGGCCAAGAGGGCACAGATACGCGGTATTTT. This codes for CAGSYPSRQGQEGTDTRYF.

The sample holds a few counts of this clonotype. The chain carries TRBV7-3 and TRBJ2-2; 8 positions agree with TRBD2. CDR1 is SGHTA, CDR2 FQGTGA, per germline. The V gene end was trimmed by 5 bases and the J gene end by 6 bases; junction bases not matched to a gene: 5. CDR3 length: 14 amino acids. The CDR3 region is CASSPTSGPGELFF. As DNA, the CDR3 is TGTGCCAGCAGCCCTACTAGCGGACCCGGGGAGCTGTTTTTT.

This clonotype occurred a few times. The V call is TRBV6-2 or TRBV6-3, the J call TRBJ2-3; 9 positions agree with TRBD2. Trimming cost V 6 bases and J 10 bases; bases outside gene matches: 11. Germline V gives CDR1 MNHEY, CDR2 SVGEGT. The CDR3 sequence is 14 residues long. In DNA form, the CDR3 reads TGTGCCAGCAGAACTGGCGGGGGGGCCTCCCCGCAGTATTTT. Translation: CASRTGGGASPQYF.